This record looks at one T cell receptor beta chain sequence and its context. This sample was included in a study of blood T cell repertoires in COVID-19. Trimming pared 1 base from V and 5 bases from J, leaving 9 bases between. This CDR3 is built from 13 residues. The V gene's germline CDR1 is SGHKS and CDR2 YYEKEE (reference sequence). Sequencing used immunoSEQ multiplex PCR; TCRdb keeps in-frame clones, though not all of them. The top ten hold about 6% of the sample, which has some 200,000 clones, around 83% seen once. The TCR was taken from a woman aged 40 to 50 with acute or convalescent COVID-19. The V and J genes are TRBV5-5 and TRBJ2-5; TRBD1 might be the D (5 bases). The specimen sequenced was peripheral blood. CDR3 sequence (DNA): TGTGCCAGCAGCTTGACAGGCTCGGAGACCCAGTACTTC. It encodes CASSLTGSETQYF.